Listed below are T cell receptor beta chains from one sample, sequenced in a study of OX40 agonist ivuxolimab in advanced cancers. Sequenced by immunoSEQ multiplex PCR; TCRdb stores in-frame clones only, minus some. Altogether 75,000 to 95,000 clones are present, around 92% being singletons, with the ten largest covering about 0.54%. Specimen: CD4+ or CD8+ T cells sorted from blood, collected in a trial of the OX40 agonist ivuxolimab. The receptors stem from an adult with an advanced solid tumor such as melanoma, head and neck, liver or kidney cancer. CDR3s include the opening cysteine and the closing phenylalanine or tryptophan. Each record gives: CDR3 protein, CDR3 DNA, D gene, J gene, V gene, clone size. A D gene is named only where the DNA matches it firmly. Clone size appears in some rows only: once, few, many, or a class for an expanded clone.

cdr3_aa: CASSVGNGGGANEKLFF; cdr3_nt: TGTGCCAGCAGCGTAGGAAATGGGGGAGGGGCGAATGAAAAACTGTTTTTT; d_call: NA; j_call: TRBJ1-4; v_call: TRBV9; clone_size: once
cdr3_aa: CASNPKADQPQHF; cdr3_nt: TGTGCCAGCAACCCTAAAGCGGATCAGCCCCAGCATTTT; d_call: NA; j_call: TRBJ1-5; v_call: TRBV2; clone_size: NA
cdr3_aa: CASRLARDPHYEQYF; cdr3_nt: TGTGCAAGTCGCTTAGCCCGGGACCCTCACTACGAGCAGTACTTC; d_call: NA; j_call: TRBJ2-7; v_call: TRBV12-2; clone_size: NA
cdr3_aa: CASSYHRTEPSYEQYF; cdr3_nt: TGTGCCAGCAGTTACCATCGGACAGAGCCCTCCTACGAGCAGTACTTC; d_call: NA; j_call: TRBJ2-7; v_call: TRBV7-2; clone_size: NA
cdr3_aa: CALRQGNCRGYEQYF; cdr3_nt: TGTGCCCTAAGACAGGGGAACTGCAGGGGGTACGAGCAGTACTTC; d_call: TRBD1; j_call: TRBJ2-7; v_call: TRBV6-7; clone_size: NA
cdr3_aa: CASNEGVYSYEQYF; cdr3_nt: TGTGCCAGTAACGAGGGCGTGTACTCCTACGAGCAGTACTTC; d_call: NA; j_call: TRBJ2-7; v_call: TRBV19; clone_size: NA
cdr3_aa: CASSSDRVPWDEQFF; cdr3_nt: TGCGCCAGCAGCTCCGACAGGGTCCCTTGGGATGAGCAGTTCTTC; d_call: TRBD1; j_call: TRBJ2-1; v_call: TRBV5-1; clone_size: NA
cdr3_aa: CSVGGLAGTQETQYF; cdr3_nt: TGCAGCGTCGGGGGACTAGCGGGGACCCAAGAGACCCAGTACTTC; d_call: TRBD2; j_call: TRBJ2-5; v_call: TRBV29-1; clone_size: NA
cdr3_aa: CASSLEAGAMADTQYF; cdr3_nt: TGTGCCAGCAGCTTAGAGGCGGGAGCTATGGCAGATACGCAGTATTTT; d_call: TRBD2; j_call: TRBJ2-3; v_call: TRBV7-2; clone_size: NA
cdr3_aa: CASSGSQTNYGYTF; cdr3_nt: TGTGCCAGCTCAGGTTCTCAGACTAACTATGGCTACACCTTC; d_call: NA; j_call: TRBJ1-2; v_call: TRBV18; clone_size: NA
cdr3_aa: CASSLENGGFGELFF; cdr3_nt: TGTGCCAGCAGCTTAGAGAACGGGGGCTTCGGGGAGCTGTTTTTT; d_call: NA; j_call: TRBJ2-2; v_call: TRBV7-2; clone_size: NA
cdr3_aa: CASSIRGPTDTQYF; cdr3_nt: TGTGCCAGTAGTATCCGGGGTCCAACAGATACGCAGTATTTT; d_call: NA; j_call: TRBJ2-3; v_call: TRBV19; clone_size: NA
cdr3_aa: CASSPNVGVSYNEQFF; cdr3_nt: TGTGCCAGCAGTCCTAACGTGGGAGTGTCCTACAATGAGCAGTTCTTC; d_call: NA; j_call: TRBJ2-1; v_call: TRBV9; clone_size: NA
cdr3_aa: CAWSKGQPQHF; cdr3_nt: TGTGCCTGGAGTAAGGGTCAGCCCCAGCATTTT; d_call: NA; j_call: TRBJ1-5; v_call: TRBV30; clone_size: NA
cdr3_aa: CASTDRGNYNEQFF; cdr3_nt: TGTGCCAGCACGGACAGGGGAAATTACAATGAGCAGTTCTTC; d_call: TRBD1; j_call: TRBJ2-1; v_call: TRBV19; clone_size: NA
cdr3_aa: CASSLGLAGGNTGELFF; cdr3_nt: TGTGCCAGCAGCCTGGGACTAGCGGGAGGAAACACCGGGGAGCTGTTTTTT; d_call: TRBD2; j_call: TRBJ2-2; v_call: TRBV5-6; clone_size: once
cdr3_aa: CASSQGISNQPQHF; cdr3_nt: TGTGCCAGCAGCCAGGGGATCTCAAATCAGCCCCAGCATTTT; d_call: NA; j_call: TRBJ1-5; v_call: TRBV9; clone_size: NA
cdr3_aa: CSVVRLAKNIQYF; cdr3_nt: TGCAGCGTTGTAAGACTAGCCAAAAACATTCAGTACTTC; d_call: NA; j_call: TRBJ2-4; v_call: TRBV29-1; clone_size: NA
cdr3_aa: CASSNHARETQYF; cdr3_nt: TGTGCCAGCAGTAACCATGCAAGGGAGACCCAGTACTTC; d_call: NA; j_call: TRBJ2-5; v_call: TRBV2; clone_size: NA
cdr3_aa: CASRQGQGADSGANVLTF; cdr3_nt: TGTGCCAGCAGACAAGGACAGGGTGCGGACTCTGGGGCCAACGTCCTGACTTTC; d_call: TRBD1; j_call: TRBJ2-6; v_call: TRBV7-9; clone_size: NA